This T cell receptor beta chain was recorded in a study of blood T cell repertoires in COVID-19. The wider study: Acute and convalescent COVID-19 specimens originated in the United States, Italy and Spain.

Per the original methods: Amplification with reference gene primers provided the estimates of nucleated cell counts. Sequenced by immunoSEQ multiplex PCR; TCRdb stores in-frame clones only, minus some. V, J and clone size were drawn from that table, and D and trimming were deduced from the DNA. The sample consists of 150,000 to 160,000 clones, roughly nine tenths of them appearing once. CDR3 length: 14 amino acids. Germline CDR1 and CDR2: DFQATT and SNEGSKA (reference sequence). V was pared by 3 bases and J by 0 bases, with 5 bases of the junction left unmatched. The TCR comes from a woman aged 40 to 50 with acute or convalescent COVID-19. Source material: peripheral blood. The J gene is TRBJ2-7, the V gene TRBV20-1; 7 bases align to TRBD2. The CDR3 protein is CSASLGGDSYEQYF. The CDR3 bases are TGCAGTGCTAGTTTGGGGGGGGACTCCTACGAGCAGTACTTC.